This T cell receptor beta chain emerged from a study of cytomegalovirus exposure and HLA in healthy donors. General study findings and limits: Published work reported that the classifier diagnosed cytomegalovirus status with high specificity and sensitivity. Within the data, a cluster of highly shared sequence variants was likely a sequencing artifact.

Of note for this clone: Its target is not known.

The PCR employed 60 Vbeta primers together with 13 Jbeta primers. Libraries were prepared by immunoSEQ multiplex PCR; TCRdb keeps only in-frame clonotypes and omits some of them. The ten top clones account for over 1%, within a sample of fewer than 200,000 clones. Germline trimming cut 1 base from V and 9 bases from J; bases unmatched to any gene: 6. CDR3 length: 14 residues. Per germline, CDR1 SGDLS and CDR2 YYNGEE. Sequencing was carried out using PBMCs. The chain joins TRBV9 to TRBJ2-1; 8 bases map to TRBD2. This TCR came from a woman aged 60 to 75 in good health and CMV-seronegative. CDR3 in DNA: TGTGCCAGCAGCGTAAACGGGAGGGACGGTGAGCAGTTCTTC. This sequence encodes CASSVNGRDGEQFF.